The 30 T cell receptor beta chains presented below share a single source sample, sequenced in a study of T cells in Graves' hyperthyroidism and ophthalmopathy. RNA transcripts gave rise to amplified TCR beta CDR3 regions. With the HTBI primer set, the TCR CDR3 went through a first round of RT-PCR. Using its own MiXCR run on the multiplex PCR reads, TCRdb lists one record per CDR3 protein. This table has about 690,000 distinct CDR3 sequences, about 18% appearing once. Material for sequencing was blood. These receptors came from a man between 45 and 60 years old with Graves' hyperthyroidism.

The table lists this clonotype with many counts. This chain uses TRBV25-1 with TRBJ1-4, with TRBD1 identical over 9 bases. CDR3 size: 15 residues. J was trimmed by 5 bases and V by 6 bases; bases with no gene match: 7. Per germline, CDR1 MGHDK and CDR2 SYGVNS. The CDR3 DNA reads TGTGCCAGCAGCGCCCCCGGGACAGGGAATGAAAAACTGTTTTTT. This codes for CASSAPGTGNEKLFF.

The CDR3 protein is CASSYFSGMANNEQFF. The DNA for the CDR3 is TGTGCCAGCAGTTACTTCAGCGGGATGGCTAACAATGAGCAGTTCTTC. The chain uses TRBV6-5 and TRBJ2-1; the match to TRBD2 covers 7 bases. The CDR3 consists of 16 residues. Germline assignment: CDR1 MNHEY and CDR2 SVGAGI. J lost 5 bases, V lost 1 base, and 8 bases had no gene match.

Points on this clonotype: Mismatch with germline at one junction end may stem from a read error. The CDR3 spells CVSSLTGYSEQYF. The DNA of the CDR3 is TGTGTCAGCAGTCTCACAGGGTACTCCGAGCAGTACTTC. The chain carries TRBV28 and TRBJ2-7; the D gene is possibly TRBD1 (6 bases). CDR1 is MDHEN and CDR2 is SYDVKM in the germline V gene. The CDR3 length is 13 residues.

V usage is TRBV2 and J usage is TRBJ1-5, with D unresolved. V shed 2 bases and J shed 4 bases, with 9 bases lying between them. This CDR3 has 14 amino acids. The germline CDR1 and CDR2 sequences are SNHLY and FYNNEI. The CDR3 protein is CASSERGENQPQHF. The CDR3 coding sequence is TGTGCCAGCAGTGAACGCGGAGAAAATCAGCCCCAGCATTTT.

This chain links TRBV3-1 with TRBJ2-7, with 7 bases lining up with TRBD1. CDR3 length: 13 amino acids. V lost 5 bases to trimming and J lost 3 bases; unmatched junction nucleotides: 4. Germline CDR1 is LGHDT and CDR2 is YNNKEL (reference sequence). CDR3 nucleotides: TGTGCCAGCAGCGGGACAGCGGTCTACGAGCAGTACTTC. It is translated as CASSGTAVYEQYF.

This clonotype was recorded at least ten times. V usage is TRBV24-1 and J usage is TRBJ1-1; maybe TRBD1 (5 bases). CDR1 KGHDR and CDR2 SFDVKD come from the germline V gene. There are 13 residues in the CDR3. The V and J ends lost 4 bases and 5 bases respectively, with 10 bases between them. The CDR3 protein is CATSEAGGTEAFF. CDR3 nucleotide sequence: TGTGCCACCAGTGAAGCGGGGGGGACTGAAGCTTTCTTT.

V usage is TRBV7-3 and J usage is TRBJ2-1; possibly TRBD2 for D (5 bases). The germline CDR1 and CDR2 sequences are SGHTA and FQGTGA. V was cut by 6 bases and J by 5 bases, with 11 bases left in between. This CDR3 spans 13 amino acids. The chain's CDR3 is CASSEGRDNEQFF. CDR3 nucleotides: TGTGCCAGCAGTGAGGGCAGAGACAATGAGCAGTTCTTC.

J is TRBJ2-5 and V is TRBV12-3 or TRBV12-4, with 9 bases identical to TRBD1. Trimming at V came to 5 bases and at J to 5 bases, leaving 15 bases not matched to a gene. There are 17 residues in the CDR3. Here the CDR3 DNA reads TGTGCCAGCAGTCCAGGGGACAGGGTAGGAGTTGGCGAGACCCAGTACTTC. This gives the protein CASSPGDRVGVGETQYF.

This clonotype was observed a handful of times. V gene TRBV5-1 combines with J gene TRBJ2-6; 10 bases are shared with TRBD1. The CDR3 is 17 residues long. V lost 4 bases, J lost 2 bases, and 6 bases stayed unmatched. From germline, CDR1 is SGHRS and CDR2 YFSETQ. CDR3: CASSRTGGTAGANVLTF. CDR3 coding DNA: TGCGCCAGCAGCCGGACAGGGGGGACTGCTGGGGCCAACGTCCTGACTTTC.

In its sample, this clonotype was seen a few times. V gene TRBV6-5 combines with J gene TRBJ2-5, with TRBD1 identical over 8 bases. V shed 2 bases, J shed 5 bases, and the junction held 7 bases outside the gene matches. Germline loops: CDR1 MNHEY, CDR2 SVGAGI. CDR3 length: 15 amino acids. CDR3 bases: TGTGCCAGCAGTTACCGGCAGGGGGCTTGGGAGACCCAGTACTTC. Its protein is CASSYRQGAWETQYF.

The CDR3 sequence is CASSVGGAPYEQYF. CDR3 in DNA: TGTGCCAGCAGCGTAGGTGGGGCCCCCTACGAGCAGTACTTC. The chain links TRBV9 to TRBJ2-7; D may be TRBD1 (5 bases). Trimming shortened V by 0 bases and J by 2 bases, and 9 bases separated the two germline ends. CDR3 length: 14 residues. Germline V gene data show CDR1 as SGDLS and CDR2 as YYNGEE.

This clonotype showed up just a few times. The rearrangement links TRBV4-3 to TRBJ2-5; no definite D call. The V end was cut by 0 bases, the J end by 5 bases, with 7 bases between. The CDR3 covers 13 residues. Germline CDR1 LGHNA, CDR2 YSLEER. CDR3 in amino acids: CASSQDPWETQYF. Here the CDR3 DNA reads TGCGCCAGCAGCCAAGATCCCTGGGAGACCCAGTACTTC.

This rearrangement joins TRBV18 to TRBJ2-1; 13 bases line up with TRBD2. This CDR3 has 19 residues. Germline V gives CDR1 KGHSH, CDR2 LQKENI. V lost 0 bases and J lost 5; bases outside the gene matches: 10. The CDR3 region has the DNA TGTGCCAGCTCACCACCGAAGCCACTAGCGGGAGGGTACCACAATGAGCAGTTCTTC. This sequence encodes CASSPPKPLAGGYHNEQFF.

In this sample, this clonotype turned up many times. Here the CDR3 reads CASRSGRVSYNEQFF. The CDR3 DNA is TGTGCCAGCAGATCGGGGCGGGTCTCCTACAATGAGCAGTTCTTC. This chain uses TRBV6-2 or TRBV6-3 with TRBJ2-1; possibly TRBD1 or TRBD2 for D (5 bases each). The germline CDR1 and CDR2 sequences are MNHEY and SVGEGT. This CDR3 contains 15 residues. V lost 6 bases and J 0 bases, leaving 12 bases between the germline ends.

This clonotype was counted many times. The chain couples TRBV12-3 or TRBV12-4 to TRBJ2-7; 7 bases are a match to TRBD1. The ends lost 6 bases at V and 3 bases at J; junction bases unmatched: 11. CDR3 length: 15 amino acids. For the CDR3, the DNA is TGTGCCAGCAGCCGTATCCGGGACAGCCTCTACGAGCAGTACTTC. The encoded protein is CASSRIRDSLYEQYF.

This clonotype was seen many times. In nucleotides, the CDR3 is TGTGCCAGCAGCTTCGGACAGGTAACCTACGAGCAGTACTTC. Translation gives CASSFGQVTYEQYF. The V call is TRBV13, the J call TRBJ2-7; 7 nucleotides match TRBD1. Germline values: CDR1 PRHDT, CDR2 FYEKMQ (reference sequence). CDR3 length equals 14 residues. Unmatched junction bases numbered 4, after V lost 3 bases and J lost 2 bases. Based on the CDR3 plus reference TRBV13 and TRBJ2-7, the full variable domain is AAGVIQSPRHLIKEKRETATLKCYPIPRHDTVYWYQQGPGQDPQFLISFYEKMQSDKGSIPDRFSAQQFSDYHSELNMSSLELGDSALYFCASSFGQVTYEQYFGPGTRLTVT.

This clonotype was detected many times. This chain connects TRBV28 to TRBJ2-1, with D unclear. Germline V gene sequence: CDR1 MDHEN, CDR2 SYDVKM. This CDR3 contains 16 residues. V was pared by 3 bases and J by 3 bases, with 15 bases between. The CDR3 loop is CASSFSGRLHYNEQFF. CDR3 coding DNA: TGTGCCAGCAGTTTCTCTGGGCGGCTTCACTACAATGAGCAGTTCTTC.

This clonotype was seen a handful of times. The V gene is TRBV20-1, the J gene TRBJ2-3; 7 nucleotides align to TRBD1. Germline V gives CDR1 DFQATT, CDR2 SNEGSKA (reference sequence). CDR3 length equals 14 residues. Germline trimming cut 6 bases from V and 1 base from J; bases unmatched to any gene: 7. The CDR3 spells CSARDSTRTDTQYF. The CDR3 coding sequence is TGCAGTGCACGGGACAGTACCCGCACAGATACGCAGTATTTT.

The genes are TRBV7-2 and TRBJ2-5; D unresolved. With 5 bases removed from V and 2 bases from J, the gap between germline ends came to 15 bases. The V gene's germline CDR1 is SGHTA and CDR2 FQGNSA. CDR3 length: 15 residues. The CDR3 loop reads CASSRTGVTQETQYF. CDR3 in DNA: TGTGCCAGCAGCCGCACCGGAGTTACTCAAGAGACCCAGTACTTC.

Many counts were recorded for this clonotype. The chain uses TRBV12-3 or TRBV12-4 and TRBJ2-7; D not certain. This CDR3 is 14 amino acids long. The V and J ends lost 2 bases and 2 bases respectively, with 10 bases between them. The CDR3 sequence: CASSLSIVPYEQYF. DNA for the CDR3: TGTGCCAGCAGTTTATCGATTGTGCCCTACGAGCAGTACTTC.

This clonotype was observed many times. V gene TRBV2 combines with J gene TRBJ1-2; tentatively, D is TRBD1 (5 bases). This CDR3 is built from 13 residues. Per the germline V gene, CDR1 is SNHLY and CDR2 is FYNNEI. The V end lost 8 bases, the J end lost 4 bases, and 14 bases lay between the germline ends. CDR3 sequence reads: CASFKAGLYGYTF. The DNA of the CDR3 is TGTGCCAGCTTCAAGGCGGGACTCTATGGCTACACCTTC.

This clonotype came up many times. The chain has TRBV12-3 or TRBV12-4 and TRBJ1-1; 7 nucleotides line up with TRBD1. Unmatched junction bases numbered 2, after V lost 4 bases and J lost 3 bases. The CDR3 extends over 13 amino acids. CDR3 DNA sequence: TGTGCCAGCAGTTCTAGGGGGCACACTGAAGCTTTCTTT. This translates into CASSSRGHTEAFF.

This clonotype was seen ten or more times. The chain couples TRBV12-3 or TRBV12-4 to TRBJ2-1; D is uncertain. V shed 3 bases and J shed 2 bases, with 11 bases lying between them. The CDR3 totals 15 residues. The CDR3 protein is CASSLRRLPYNEQFF. In DNA, the CDR3 is TGTGCCAGCAGTTTGAGACGACTTCCCTACAATGAGCAGTTCTTC.

This clonotype showed up just a few times. V usage is TRBV5-4 and J usage is TRBJ2-2; D is unclear. Germline V CDR1 and CDR2: SGHNT, YYREEE (reference sequence). The CDR3 is made up of 11 amino acids. Trimming shortened V by 9 bases and J by 5 bases, and 8 bases separated the two germline ends. The CDR3 reads CAKNGTGELFF. DNA for the CDR3: TGTGCCAAAAATGGGACCGGGGAGCTGTTTTTT.

V gene TRBV24-1 combines with J gene TRBJ2-3; 7 bases map to TRBD1. The trim removed 4 bases at V and 6 bases at J, leaving 12 bases unmatched. CDR1 KGHDR and CDR2 SFDVKD come from the germline V gene. CDR3 size: 16 residues. The CDR3: CATSDYRGRSRDTQYF. CDR3 DNA: TGTGCCACCAGTGACTACAGGGGAAGGTCACGGGATACGCAGTATTTT.

The chain is built from TRBV12-3 or TRBV12-4 and TRBJ2-3; D remains ambiguous. The ends were cut back, 6 bases at V and 6 bases at J, with 13 bases in the middle. This CDR3 is 13 amino acids long. For the CDR3, the DNA is TGTGCCAGCAGCCTCGAGGAACGGGATACGCAGTATTTT. Encoded protein: CASSLEERDTQYF.

This clonotype was counted at least ten times. The chain has TRBV28 and TRBJ1-1; TRBD1 agrees at 9 bases. The germline V gene encodes CDR1 MDHEN and CDR2 SYDVKM. This CDR3 has 18 amino acids. V shed 5 bases and J 0 bases; nucleotides not matched to a gene: 13. CDR3 protein: CASSDSTGTGMMNTEAFF. In nucleotides, the CDR3 is TGTGCCAGCAGTGACTCAACTGGGACAGGGATGATGAACACTGAAGCTTTCTTT.

This clonotype was seen at least ten times. The chain is built from TRBV30 and TRBJ2-7; tentatively, D is TRBD1 (5 bases). CDR1 and CDR2 from the germline V gene are GTSNPN and SVGIG (reference sequence). Trimming left V 2 bases short and J 6 bases short, with 11 bases between. This CDR3 is built from 12 residues. CDR3 DNA sequence: TGTGCCTGGAGTTTCAGGGTTGGCGAGCAGTACTTC. Encoded protein: CAWSFRVGEQYF.

This clonotype was found a few times. The chain uses TRBV18 and TRBJ1-2; D is ambiguous. The CDR3 consists of 14 residues. Germline-derived CDR1 and CDR2 are KGHSH and LQKENI. Trimming stripped 3 bases from V and 2 bases from J, with 10 bases between. CDR3 in DNA: TGTGCCAGCTCACCCAGTGGGGTAAACTATGGCTACACCTTC. Translation gives CASSPSGVNYGYTF.

The chain uses TRBV7-9 and TRBJ2-3; D is perhaps TRBD2 (6 bases). Germline-derived CDR1 and CDR2 are SEHNR and FQNEAQ (reference sequence). This CDR3 comprises 17 residues. V dropped 1 base and J dropped 0 bases, with 14 bases sitting between them. This CDR3 reads CASSLVLGGASTDTQYF. As DNA, the CDR3 is TGTGCCAGCAGCTTAGTGTTGGGGGGTGCTAGCACAGATACGCAGTATTTT.